The sequence of this T cell receptor (beta chain) was determined in a study of T cell changes during pregnancy in multiple sclerosis. Germline V gives CDR1 WNHNN, CDR2 SYGVQD (reference sequence). CDR3 length: 15 amino acids. J gave up 5 bases and V 0 bases, and 3 bases lay outside the gene matches. Using immunoSEQ multiplex PCR, the repertoire was profiled, and TCRdb retains in-frame clones only, with some absent. Of 90,000 to 95,000 clones in the sample, around 90% were seen once. The chain couples TRBV10-1 to TRBJ1-4, with 7 bases aligning to TRBD1. The origin of this receptor is a female donor with multiple sclerosis, enrolled in a pregnancy study. Sequenced material: peripheral blood, taken before pregnancy. Written as DNA, the CDR3 is TGCGCCAGCAGTGAGTCGACAGGGCAGAATGAAAAACTGTTTTTT. Translated: CASSESTGQNEKLFF.